These 17 T cell receptor beta chains originate from one sample sequenced in a study of OX40 agonist ivuxolimab in advanced cancers. Libraries were built with the immunoSEQ multiplex PCR assay. TCRdb mirrors the immuneACCESS table, restricted to in-frame sequences. Some clones are absent from its copies; in checked studies, under half trace to an unresolved V gene, and the reason for the others is unknown. Recorded for this sample are about 91,000 clones; around 87% of them occurred a single time. The ten largest clones take up 3.5% to 5.5% of the sample. Material: CD4+ or CD8+ T cells sorted from blood, obtained in a trial of the OX40 agonist ivuxolimab. The receptors shown here come from an adult with an advanced solid tumor such as melanoma, head and neck, liver or kidney cancer.

J is TRBJ2-1 and V is TRBV11-3, with TRBD2 identical over 7 bases. Germline-derived CDR1 and CDR2 are SGHNT and YENEEA. CDR3 length equals 15 residues. V was pared by 0 bases and J by 9 bases, with 8 bases of the junction left unmatched. In DNA form, the CDR3 reads TGTGCCAGCAGCTTAGACGCTGCTAGCGGTGGTGAGCAGTTCTTC. It translates to CASSLDAASGGEQFF.

The chain uses TRBV7-2 and TRBJ1-6; a possible D gene is TRBD1 (5 bases). V lost 1 base and J lost 7, with 14 bases in between. CDR3 length equals 16 residues. Germline V lookup: CDR1 SGHTA, CDR2 FQGNSA. CDR3 bases: TGTGCCAGCAGCTTAGTATCCGACAGCCTAAATTCACCCCTCCACTTT. Amino acid sequence: CASSLVSDSLNSPLHF.

The sample holds one count of this clone. The chain combines TRBV7-3 with TRBJ1-1; 7 positions agree with TRBD1. Looked up from germline, CDR1 is SGHTA and CDR2 is FQGTGA. With V trimmed by 3 bases and J by 5 bases, 9 bases remained unmatched. The CDR3 is made up of 15 amino acids. The CDR3 DNA reads as TGTGCCAGCAGCTTCGGAGGGGGCGCGGGTACTGAAGCTTTCTTT. Translating gives CASSFGGGAGTEAFF. Full variable domain (outside the CDR3, taken from reference TRBV7-3 and TRBJ1-1): GAGVSQTPSNKVTEKGKYVELRCDPISGHTALYWYRQSLGQGPEFLIYFQGTGAADDSGLPNDRFFAVRPEGSVSTLKIQRTERGDSAVYLCASSFGGGAGTEAFFGQGTRLTVV.

This chain connects TRBV7-2 to TRBJ2-1; 9 bases fit TRBD1. Germline lookup yields CDR1 SGHTA and CDR2 FQGNSA. Trimming at V came to 5 bases and at J to 3 bases, leaving 8 bases not matched to a gene. The CDR3 is made up of 16 amino acids. In DNA form, the CDR3 reads TGTGCCAGCAGCACATTAACAGGGGGCTACTACAATGAGCAGTTCTTC. This encodes CASSTLTGGYYNEQFF. Using reference TRBV7-2 and TRBJ2-1 for the parts outside the CDR3, the full variable domain is GAGVSQSPSNKVTEKGKDVELRCDPISGHTALYWYRQSLGQGLEFLIYFQGNSAPDKSGLPSDRFSAERTGGSVSTLTIQRTQQEDSAVYLCASSTLTGGYYNEQFFGPGTRLTVL.

J is TRBJ1-4 and V is TRBV7-9; no definite D call. In germline, CDR1 is SEHNR, CDR2 FQNEAQ (reference sequence). This CDR3 is 16 amino acids long. With 5 bases removed from V and 4 bases from J, the gap between germline ends came to 17 bases. Here the CDR3 reads CASSPFTAGYNEKLFF. CDR3 DNA sequence: TGTGCCAGCAGCCCCTTTACGGCAGGTTATAATGAAAAACTGTTTTTT.

V gene TRBV2 combines with J gene TRBJ2-1; perhaps TRBD2 as D (6 bases). Trimming pared 4 bases from V and 5 bases from J, leaving 12 bases between. This CDR3 has 14 amino acids. Germline V gene data show CDR1 as SNHLY and CDR2 as FYNNEI. The DNA for the CDR3 is TGTGCCAGCAGTGGTTTAGCGGCAAACAATGAGCAGTTCTTC. It is translated as CASSGLAANNEQFF.

The chain employs TRBV15 and TRBJ2-1; 8 nucleotides match TRBD2. V was pared by 8 bases and J by 7 bases, with 13 bases of the junction left unmatched. The germline CDR1 and CDR2 sequences are LNHNV and YYDKDF (reference sequence). The CDR3 sequence is 15 residues long. The CDR3 region is CATGIKRLASNEQFF. In DNA form, the CDR3 reads TGTGCCACCGGAATTAAGAGACTAGCGTCAAATGAGCAGTTCTTC.

The CDR3 bases are TGTGCCAGCAGCACCAGGACAGGGACTACTGAAGCTTTCTTT. Protein: CASSTRTGTTEAFF. The rearrangement uses TRBV11-3 and TRBJ1-1; 8 nucleotides line up with TRBD1. The trim removed 5 bases at V and 5 bases at J, leaving 7 bases unmatched. The CDR3 contains 14 residues. Germline lookup yields CDR1 SGHNT and CDR2 YENEEA.

This clone has just a few counts. The rearrangement joins TRBV28 to TRBJ2-3; D tentatively fits TRBD1 or TRBD2 (5 bases each). Looked up from germline, CDR1 is MDHEN and CDR2 is SYDVKM. The V end lost 4 bases, the J end lost 11 bases, and 22 bases lay between the germline ends. The CDR3 has 15 amino acids. The CDR3 DNA reads as TGTGCCAGCAGTTATAGTAGCGACAATCTGAGGGGGCAGTATTTT. This gives the protein CASSYSSDNLRGQYF.

This chain links TRBV19 with TRBJ1-1, with no clear D. Germline CDR1 and CDR2: LNHDA and SQIVND (reference sequence). CDR3 length: 12 residues. Between the trimmed V and J ends, which lost 5 bases and 6 bases, there was a span of 10 bases. The CDR3 loop reads CASSSGTAEAFF. CDR3 DNA: TGTGCCAGTAGTTCCGGTACGGCTGAAGCTTTCTTT.

The chain carries TRBV30 and TRBJ1-2; TRBD1 agrees at 7 bases. The length of the CDR3 is 15 residues. Per germline, CDR1 GTSNPN and CDR2 SVGIG (reference sequence). Trimming took 5 bases from V and 1 from J; bases not matched to a gene: 10. As DNA, the CDR3 is TGTGCCTGGGAGTGGAGGACAGGCGTTAACTATGGCTACACCTTC. This codes for CAWEWRTGVNYGYTF.

As concerns this clone: At one end the junction does not follow the germline gene, possibly because of a read error. The J gene is TRBJ2-2, the V gene TRBV5-4; D is unresolved. The CDR3 loop spans 13 amino acids. Germline V gene data show CDR1 as SGHNT and CDR2 as YYREEE (reference sequence). The CDR3 reads CASNLAGTGELFF. For the CDR3, the DNA is TGTGCCAGCAACTTGGCCGGCACCGGGGAGCTGTTTTTT.

The chain uses TRBV18 and TRBJ1-1, with D perhaps TRBD1 (5 bases). In germline, CDR1 is KGHSH, CDR2 LQKENI. CDR3 length: 13 amino acids. Trimming removed 8 bases from V and 4 bases from J, with 14 bases in between. The CDR3: CASQGESGTEAFF. The DNA of the CDR3 is TGTGCCAGCCAAGGGGAGTCCGGCACTGAAGCTTTCTTT.

CDR3 loop: CAWNLGQGVETEAFF. The CDR3 DNA follows: TGTGCCTGGAACCTGGGACAGGGGGTAGAAACTGAAGCTTTCTTT. The J gene is TRBJ1-1, the V gene TRBV30; 11 bases match TRBD1. V lost 4 bases to trimming and J lost 5 bases; unmatched junction nucleotides: 9. The CDR3 is 15 residues long. Germline CDR1 reads GTSNPN; CDR2 reads SVGIG (reference sequence).

Note on this clone: Mismatch with germline at one junction end may stem from a read error. This CDR3 is also generated by other DNA sequences in the sample. The chain carries TRBV19 and TRBJ2-1; D ambiguous. This CDR3 is 15 amino acids long. From germline, CDR1 is LNHDA and CDR2 SQIVND (reference sequence). The chain's CDR3 is CASTQDSRPYNEQFF. The CDR3 DNA sequence: TGTGCCAGTACTCAAGACTCCAGACCCTACAATGAGCAATTCTTC.

The chain combines TRBV29-1 with TRBJ2-6; D not certain. The CDR3 covers 14 residues. Germline loops: CDR1 SQVTM, CDR2 ANQGSEA. The germline V and J ends were trimmed by 6 bases and 0 bases, with 9 bases remaining between them. CDR3 region: CSVLQSSGANVLTF. The DNA of the CDR3 is TGCAGCGTCCTACAGAGCTCTGGGGCCAACGTCCTGACTTTC.

This chain links TRBV30 with TRBJ2-3; D is unresolved. Trimming pared 4 bases from V and 2 bases from J, leaving 10 bases between. Germline-derived CDR1 and CDR2 are GTSNPN and SVGIG (reference sequence). The CDR3 length is 13 residues. The CDR3 DNA follows: TGTGCCTGGAACGGAATCCCCACAGATACGCAGTATTTT. Translation gives CAWNGIPTDTQYF.